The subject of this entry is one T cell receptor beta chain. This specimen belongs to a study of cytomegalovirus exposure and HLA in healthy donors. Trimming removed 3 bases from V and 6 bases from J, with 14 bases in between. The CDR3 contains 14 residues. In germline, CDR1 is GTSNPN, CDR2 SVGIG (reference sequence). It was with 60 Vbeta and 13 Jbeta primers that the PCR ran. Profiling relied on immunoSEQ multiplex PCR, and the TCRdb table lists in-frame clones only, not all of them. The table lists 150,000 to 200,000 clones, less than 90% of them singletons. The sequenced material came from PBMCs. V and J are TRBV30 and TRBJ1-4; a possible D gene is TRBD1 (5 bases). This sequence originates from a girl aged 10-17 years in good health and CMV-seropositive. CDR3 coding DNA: TGTGCCTGGAGGCCCCGGGGGGGGTATGAAAAACTGTTTTTT. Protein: CAWRPRGGYEKLFF.